This TCR beta chain is from a study of T cell responses to AZD1222 COVID-19 vaccine. Sequencing used immunoSEQ multiplex PCR; TCRdb keeps in-frame clones, though not all of them. The sample holds 95,000 to 150,000 clones; 93% are singletons and the top ten take approximately 5%. Germline V lookup: CDR1 MNHNS, CDR2 SASEGT. CDR3 length equals 18 residues. Trimming removed 3 bases from V and 0 bases from J; junction bases left unmatched: 6. Points from the study as a whole: Spike-specific TCRs gained breadth and depth after people received two AZD1222 doses. Sampling captured repertoires only after the peak T cell response.

Turning to this clone: What it recognizes is unknown.

The J gene is TRBJ1-4, the V gene TRBV6-1; 11 bases fit TRBD1. The receptor was derived from an adult who received the AZD1222 COVID-19 vaccine. The sequencing used peripheral blood, collected 28 days after the second AZD1222 dose. CDR3 nucleotides: TGTGCCAGCAGTGACCCGGACAGGGGGCAAACAACTAATGAAAAACTGTTTTTT. Its translation: CASSDPDRGQTTNEKLFF.